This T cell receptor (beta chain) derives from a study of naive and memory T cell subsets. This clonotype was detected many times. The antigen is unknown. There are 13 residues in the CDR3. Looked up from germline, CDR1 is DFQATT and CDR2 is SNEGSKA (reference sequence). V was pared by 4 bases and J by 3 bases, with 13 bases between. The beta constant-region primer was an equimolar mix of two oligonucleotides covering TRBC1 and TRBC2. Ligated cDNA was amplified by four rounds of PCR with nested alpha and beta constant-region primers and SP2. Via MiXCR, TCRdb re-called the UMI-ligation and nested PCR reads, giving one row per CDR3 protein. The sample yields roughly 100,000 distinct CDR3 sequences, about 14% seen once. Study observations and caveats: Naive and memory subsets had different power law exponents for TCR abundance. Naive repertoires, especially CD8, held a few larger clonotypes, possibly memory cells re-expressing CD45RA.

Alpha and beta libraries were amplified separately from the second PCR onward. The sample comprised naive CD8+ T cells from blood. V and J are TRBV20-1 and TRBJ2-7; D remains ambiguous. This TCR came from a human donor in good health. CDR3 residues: CSAIPGLGYEQYF. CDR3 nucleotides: TGCAGTGCTATCCCCGGCCTGGGCTACGAGCAGTACTTC.